This T cell receptor beta chain was sequenced in a study of identical twins. Study-level points and caveats: Insertions were fewer in abundant cord blood beta clonotypes, whereas memory repertoires showed none of this pattern. The authors drew conclusions from cross-sectional statistical analysis rather than following the same donors. For zero-insertion analyses, partial confounding could come from invariant MAIT and iNKT cells.

The CDR3 covers 14 residues. CDR1 is DFQATT and CDR2 is SNEGSKA in the germline V gene (reference sequence). V dropped 3 bases and J dropped 2 bases, with 12 bases sitting between them. Note on this clonotype: The antigen is not known.

A universal primer site came from template switching; cDNA carried unique molecular identifiers. A single record per CDR3 protein comes from TCRdb applying MiXCR to the 5' RACE reads. Among around 1.7 million distinct CDR3 sequences, under 35% were seen once, and the ten largest hold about 0.27%. J is TRBJ2-3 and V is TRBV20-1; D gene uncertain. This sequence originates from a newborn girl in good health. Sequenced sample: cord blood. The DNA for the CDR3 is TGCAGTGCTAGGGGTTTCAGTACCACAGATACGCAGTATTTT. It encodes CSARGFSTTDTQYF.